What follows describes a single T cell receptor beta chain. Its cognate antigen has yet to be identified. No quality values exist for individual bases; no much larger clone is one base distant. V ends up 6 bases short and J 4 bases short, with an unmatched junction base count of 5. For CDR1 and CDR2, the germline V gene (reference sequence) lists LNHDA and SQIVND. The CDR3, cysteine through phenylalanine, is 14 amino acids long. Just the 42-base CDR3 DNA is kept, in frame starting at base 1. The data derive from a study of blood T cell repertoires in COVID-19 (dated by TCRdb to 2020 to 2021). Context from the whole study: The collaborator samples originated in the United States, Italy and Spain and spanned the acute and convalescent phases of COVID-19. Deeply sampled blood TCRbeta repertoires from subjects exposed to, actively infected with, or recovered from COVID-19 were included in the dataset. Where HLA class I and class II types were available, the types were taken from metadata supplied by the sample provider, not from assay-based typing. The samples were drawn from the first 160 participants of the ongoing ImmuneRACE study and from 1,200 or so subjects provided by 6 global collaborators. A freely available public database, intended as a resource for researchers studying the immune response to SARS-CoV-2, is where the repertoires were released. The material from the prospective study consisted of cDNA or gDNA derived from T cells, B-cell-depleted T cells, or PBMCs. Nearly every sample came with metadata listing a de-identified subject ID, COVID-19 status, age in years and sex.

In the prospective study, participants were roughly 18 to 90 years old, resided in fewer than 25 geographic areas of the United States, and were enrolled through a virtual design. In the prospective study, cohorts were assigned on the basis of participant-reported clinical history obtained from a screening survey and a study questionnaire. Mobile phlebotomists in the prospective study collected whole blood, serum and a nasopharyngeal or oropharyngeal swab from every participant. Prospective study participants could optionally give additional blood draws and questionnaires over an approximately 2-month period. Before DNA extraction, blood samples from the prospective study were shipped at room temperature or frozen. The study at large found these results: Clinical and demographic metadata were provided uncurated, with the amount varying by source and participant.

TCRbeta CDR3 regions were amplified from genomic DNA using the immunoSEQ Assay, a bias-controlled multiplex PCR. Per the source publication's procedure: The number of nucleated cells in each sample was estimated by amplification of reference gene primers within the assay. To quantify the absolute abundance of each unique TCRbeta CDR3 rearrangement, sequence reads were collapsed and filtered. Productive Simpson clonality was computed per sample as the square root of Simpson's diversity index over productive rearrangements. The immuneACCESS repertoire file appears here via TCRdb, limited to in-frame rearrangements. These files lack a portion of the clones; in checked studies, under half of the deficit traces to unresolved V genes, and the cause of the others is not known. V and J calls and clone size are as listed in that table; D and trimming were resolved from the DNA. For this sample the table gives fewer than 250,000 clones, of which roughly 87% were detected only once. The ten top clones hold roughly 2.6% of the sample.

The sequence is built from TRBV19 and TRBJ2-7; 11 nucleotides in the junction match TRBD1. Sequencing was performed on PBMCs or T cells enriched from blood (not recorded which). This receptor was identified in a woman aged 25-40 years with acute COVID-19. The nucleotides read TGTGCCAGTAGCCCCGGGACAGGGGGTTACGAGCAGTACTTC. The translation is CASSPGTGGYEQYF.